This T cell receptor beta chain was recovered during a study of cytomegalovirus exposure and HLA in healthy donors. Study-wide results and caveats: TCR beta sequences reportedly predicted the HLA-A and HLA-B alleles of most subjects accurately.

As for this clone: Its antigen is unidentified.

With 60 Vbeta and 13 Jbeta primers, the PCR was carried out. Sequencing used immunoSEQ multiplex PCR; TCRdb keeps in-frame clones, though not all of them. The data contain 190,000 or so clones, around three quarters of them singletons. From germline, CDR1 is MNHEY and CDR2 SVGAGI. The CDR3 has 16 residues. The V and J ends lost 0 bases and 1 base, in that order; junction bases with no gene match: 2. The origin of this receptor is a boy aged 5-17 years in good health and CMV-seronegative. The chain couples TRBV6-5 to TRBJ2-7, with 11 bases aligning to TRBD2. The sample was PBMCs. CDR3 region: CASSYSTSGDSYEQYF. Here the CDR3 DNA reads TGTGCCAGCAGTTACTCGACTAGCGGGGATTCCTACGAGCAGTACTTC.